This TCR beta chain originates from a study of PD-1 blockade in classical Hodgkin lymphoma. The CDR3 is 15 amino acids. The ends were cut back, 1 base at V and 2 bases at J, with 11 bases in the middle. Germline values: CDR1 SGHVS, CDR2 FQNEAQ. The sample's time point: cycle 4 day 1 (C4D1), after 6 weeks of nivolumab. Each patient's relapse followed autologous stem cell transplantation, and brentuximab vedotin exposure varied. Measured with immunoSEQ multiplex PCR; TCRdb has only the in-frame clones, and not every one. The sample holds 75,000 to 95,000 clones, about 83% seen once. Comment on this clone: Its antigen is as yet unknown.

Study-level points and caveats: Nivolumab starters within 1 year of ASCT were excluded.

The TCR originated in a human donor with classical Hodgkin lymphoma. The chain combines TRBV7-8 with TRBJ2-5; the D gene could be TRBD1 or TRBD2 (6 bases each). The specimen comprised peripheral blood mononuclear cells (PBMCs), sampled before the fourth cycle of nivolumab. The CDR3 DNA reads TGTGCCAGCAGCTTAGGGGGGGCAGCTCAAGAGACCCAGTACTTC. Translated, it gives CASSLGGAAQETQYF.